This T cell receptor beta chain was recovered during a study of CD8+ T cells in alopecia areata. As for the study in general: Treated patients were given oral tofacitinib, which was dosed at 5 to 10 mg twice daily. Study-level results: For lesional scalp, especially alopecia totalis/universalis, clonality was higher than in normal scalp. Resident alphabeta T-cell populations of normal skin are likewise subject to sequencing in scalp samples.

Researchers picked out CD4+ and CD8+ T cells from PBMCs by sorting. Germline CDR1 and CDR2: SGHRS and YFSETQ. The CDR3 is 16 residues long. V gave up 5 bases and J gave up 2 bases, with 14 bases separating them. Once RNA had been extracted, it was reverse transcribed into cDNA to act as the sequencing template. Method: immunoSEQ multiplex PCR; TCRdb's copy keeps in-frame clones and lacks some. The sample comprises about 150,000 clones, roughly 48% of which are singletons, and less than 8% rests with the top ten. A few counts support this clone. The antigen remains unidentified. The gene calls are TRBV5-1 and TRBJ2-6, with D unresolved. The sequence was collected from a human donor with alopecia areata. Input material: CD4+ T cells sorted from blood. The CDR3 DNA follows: TGCGCCAGCAGTACAACTACAGTGGCTGGGGCCAACGTCCTGACTTTC. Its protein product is CASSTTTVAGANVLTF.